A selection of T cell receptor beta chains follows, all from one sample in a study of shared clonotypes between healthy human individuals. Libraries were prepared by immunoSEQ multiplex PCR; TCRdb keeps only in-frame clonotypes and omits some of them. This sample has some 2,500,000 clones, with 93% found just once. The sequenced sample consisted of naive CD4+ T cells from PBMCs. All receptors derive from a man aged 18 to 29 in good health. Some clones in this sample may be carry-over from other donors' samples. CDR3s include the opening cysteine and the closing phenylalanine or tryptophan. D genes are given only for firm matches. The size of a clone is reported for some rows only, either as once, few or many, or as a class for expanded clones.

CDR3nt,CDR3aa,j_gene,d_gene,v_gene,abundance
TGTGCCAGCAGCGGAACAGGGGGTAATTCCTACAATGAGCAGTTCTTC,CASSGTGGNSYNEQFF,TRBJ2-1,TRBD1,TRBV9,NA
TGTGCCAGCAGCTTAGGCAGGGGGCGCCCCACCGGGGAGCTGTTTTTT,CASSLGRGRPTGELFF,TRBJ2-2,TRBD1,TRBV7-9,NA
TGTGCCAGCAGTACTTCAGCGGGCCGATACAATGAGCAGTTCTTC,CASSTSAGRYNEQFF,TRBJ2-1,NA,TRBV9,NA
TGTGCCAGCAACCGGGAGAAGGGCGGGGAGCTGTTTTTT,CASNREKGGELFF,TRBJ2-2,NA,TRBV2,NA
TGTGCCAGCAGTTTACGATCAGGGTCTGGAAACACCATATATTTT,CASSLRSGSGNTIYF,TRBJ1-3,NA,TRBV28,NA
TGTGCCAGCACTGCCACCTCCTACGAGCAGTACTTC,CASTATSYEQYF,TRBJ2-7,NA,TRBV2,NA
TGTGCCAGCAGACCTAGGGACATAACCAAAAACATTCAGTACTTC,CASRPRDITKNIQYF,TRBJ2-4,NA,TRBV25-1,NA
TGTGCCAGCGGAGGGACAGTGGGAGAGACCCAGTACTTC,CASGGTVGETQYF,TRBJ2-5,NA,TRBV28,NA
TGTGCCAGCAGAGCTTGGACAGGTGCCTACGAGCAGTACTTC,CASRAWTGAYEQYF,TRBJ2-7,TRBD1,TRBV28,NA
TGTGCCAGCAGTCGCCCGGGACAGGGTTCCGTGGGCTATGGCTACACCTTC,CASSRPGQGSVGYGYTF,TRBJ1-2,TRBD1,TRBV28,NA
TGTGCCAGCTCACCACTGGGGGGACAGCCCCAGCATTTT,CASSPLGGQPQHF,TRBJ1-5,NA,TRBV18,NA
TGCGCCAGCAGCTTCGCGGGCTCGATGAACACTGAAGCTTTCTTT,CASSFAGSMNTEAFF,TRBJ1-1,NA,TRBV5-1,NA
TGTGCCAGCAGCTTGGATGCGGGATCCTACAATGAGCAGTTCTTC,CASSLDAGSYNEQFF,TRBJ2-1,NA,TRBV5-4,NA
TGTGCCAGCAGTGGACAGGGGGAAAGCTCCTACGAGCAGTACTTC,CASSGQGESSYEQYF,TRBJ2-7,TRBD1,TRBV2,NA
TGTGCCAGCAGCTTGGAAGTGGACGAGCAGTACTTC,CASSLEVDEQYF,TRBJ2-7,NA,TRBV5-4,once